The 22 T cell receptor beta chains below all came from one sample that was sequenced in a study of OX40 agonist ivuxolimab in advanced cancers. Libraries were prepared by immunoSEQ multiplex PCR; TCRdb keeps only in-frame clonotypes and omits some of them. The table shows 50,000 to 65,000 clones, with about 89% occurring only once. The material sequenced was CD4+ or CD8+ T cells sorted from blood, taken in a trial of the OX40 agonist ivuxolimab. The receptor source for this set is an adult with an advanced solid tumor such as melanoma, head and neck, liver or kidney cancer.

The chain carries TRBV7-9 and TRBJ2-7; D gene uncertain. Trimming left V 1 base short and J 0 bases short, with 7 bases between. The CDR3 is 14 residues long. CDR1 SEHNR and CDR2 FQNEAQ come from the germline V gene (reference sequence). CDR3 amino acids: CASSLEYASYEQYF. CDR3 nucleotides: TGTGCCAGCAGCTTAGAATACGCCTCCTACGAGCAGTACTTC.

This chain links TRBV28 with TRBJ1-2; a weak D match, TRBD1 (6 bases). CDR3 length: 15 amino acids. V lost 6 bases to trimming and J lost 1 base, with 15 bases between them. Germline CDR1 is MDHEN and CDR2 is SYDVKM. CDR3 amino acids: CASRPLDRLNYGYTF. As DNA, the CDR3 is TGTGCCAGCAGACCACTTGACAGGCTTAACTATGGCTACACCTTC.

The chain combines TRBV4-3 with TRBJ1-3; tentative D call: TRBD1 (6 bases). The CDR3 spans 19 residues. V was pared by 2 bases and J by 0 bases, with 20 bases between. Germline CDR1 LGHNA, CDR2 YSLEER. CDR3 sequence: CASSQRVGATAISGNTIYF. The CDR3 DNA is TGCGCCAGCAGCCAAAGGGTGGGGGCGACAGCGATCTCTGGAAACACCATATATTTT.

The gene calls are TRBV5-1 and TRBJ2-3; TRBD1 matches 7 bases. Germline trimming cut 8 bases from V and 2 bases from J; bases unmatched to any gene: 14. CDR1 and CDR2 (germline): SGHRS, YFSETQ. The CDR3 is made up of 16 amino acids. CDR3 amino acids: CARLGGLQGPTDTQYF. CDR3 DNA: TGCGCCAGGCTTGGAGGCCTACAGGGGCCCACAGATACGCAGTATTTT.

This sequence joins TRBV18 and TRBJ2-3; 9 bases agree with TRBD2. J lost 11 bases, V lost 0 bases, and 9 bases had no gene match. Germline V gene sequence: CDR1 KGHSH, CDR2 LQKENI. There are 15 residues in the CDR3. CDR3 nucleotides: TGTGCCAGCTCACCACCTACAGCGGGGGGTTCGAGGCAGTATTTT. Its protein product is CASSPPTAGGSRQYF.

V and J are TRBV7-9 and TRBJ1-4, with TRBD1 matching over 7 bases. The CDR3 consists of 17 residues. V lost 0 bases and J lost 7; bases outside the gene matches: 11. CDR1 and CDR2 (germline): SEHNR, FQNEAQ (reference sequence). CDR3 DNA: TGTGCCAGCAGCTTAGCGGGGCAAGGGGGCTTCGGTGAAAAACTGTTTTTT. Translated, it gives CASSLAGQGGFGEKLFF.

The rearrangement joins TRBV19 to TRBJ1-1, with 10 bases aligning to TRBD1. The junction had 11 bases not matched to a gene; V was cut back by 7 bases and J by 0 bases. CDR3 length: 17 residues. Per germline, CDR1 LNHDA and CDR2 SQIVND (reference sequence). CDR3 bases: TGTGCCAGTATCTTGGGACAGGGGCGTTCCATGAACACTGAAGCTTTCTTT. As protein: CASILGQGRSMNTEAFF.

The CDR3 DNA follows: TGCGCCAGCAGCTTGGAAGTGGGGGTTCTAACCTTC. It is translated as CASSLEVGVLTF. This sequence joins TRBV5-1 and TRBJ1-2, with D tentatively TRBD1 (5 bases). Germline V CDR1 and CDR2: SGHRS, YFSETQ. This CDR3 comprises 12 residues. V lost 0 bases, J lost 14 bases, and 14 bases lay in between.

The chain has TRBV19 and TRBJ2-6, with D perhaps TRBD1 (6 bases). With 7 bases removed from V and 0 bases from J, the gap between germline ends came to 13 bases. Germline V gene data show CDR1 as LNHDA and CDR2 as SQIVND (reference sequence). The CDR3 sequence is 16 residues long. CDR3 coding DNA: TGTGCCAGTAAGGGACATGGTAACTCTGGGGCCAACGTCCTGACTTTC. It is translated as CASKGHGNSGANVLTF.

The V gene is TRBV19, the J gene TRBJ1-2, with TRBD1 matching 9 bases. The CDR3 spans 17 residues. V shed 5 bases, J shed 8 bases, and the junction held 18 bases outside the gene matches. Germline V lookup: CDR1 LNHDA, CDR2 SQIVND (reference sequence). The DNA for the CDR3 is TGTGCCAGTAGTCTACCGACAGGGGGAGATCCTCTTGGAGGCTACACCTTC. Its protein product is CASSLPTGGDPLGGYTF.

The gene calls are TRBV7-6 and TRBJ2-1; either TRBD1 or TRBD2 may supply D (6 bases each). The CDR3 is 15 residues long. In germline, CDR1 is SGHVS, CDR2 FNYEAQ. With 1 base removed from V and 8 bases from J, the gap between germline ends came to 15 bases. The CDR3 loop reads CASSLVSSGEDEQFF. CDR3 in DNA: TGTGCCAGCAGCTTAGTCAGCTCAGGGGAGGATGAGCAGTTCTTC.

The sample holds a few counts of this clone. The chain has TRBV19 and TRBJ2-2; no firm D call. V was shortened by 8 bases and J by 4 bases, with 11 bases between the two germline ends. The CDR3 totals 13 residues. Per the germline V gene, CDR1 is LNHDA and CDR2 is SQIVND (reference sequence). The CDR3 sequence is CASPSRVTGELFF. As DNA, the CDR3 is TGTGCCAGTCCGTCCCGGGTCACCGGGGAGCTGTTTTTT.

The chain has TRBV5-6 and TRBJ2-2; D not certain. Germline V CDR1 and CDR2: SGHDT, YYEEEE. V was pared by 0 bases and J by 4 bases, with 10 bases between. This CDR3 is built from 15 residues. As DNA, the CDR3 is TGTGCCAGCAGCTTGGAGCGACGCTCCACCGGGGAGCTGTTTTTT. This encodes CASSLERRSTGELFF.

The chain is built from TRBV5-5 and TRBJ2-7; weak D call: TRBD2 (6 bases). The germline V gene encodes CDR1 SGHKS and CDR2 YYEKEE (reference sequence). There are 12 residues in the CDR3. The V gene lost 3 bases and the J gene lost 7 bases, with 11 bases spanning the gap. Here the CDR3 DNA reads TGTGCCAGCAGCTATCCCGGGGGAGAGCAGTACTTC. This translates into CASSYPGGEQYF.

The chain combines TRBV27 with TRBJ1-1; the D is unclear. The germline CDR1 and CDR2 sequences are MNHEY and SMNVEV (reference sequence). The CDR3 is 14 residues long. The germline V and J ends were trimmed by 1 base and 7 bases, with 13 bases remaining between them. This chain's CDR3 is CASSLFSETFEAFF. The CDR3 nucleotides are TGTGCCAGCAGTTTATTCTCCGAGACCTTTGAAGCTTTCTTT.

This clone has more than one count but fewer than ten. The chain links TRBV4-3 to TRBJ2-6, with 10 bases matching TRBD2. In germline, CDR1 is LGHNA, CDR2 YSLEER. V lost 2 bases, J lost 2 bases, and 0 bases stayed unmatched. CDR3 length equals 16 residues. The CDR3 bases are TGCGCCAGCAGCCAAAGCGGGGGGGCTGGGGCCAACGTCCTGACTTTC. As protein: CASSQSGGAGANVLTF.

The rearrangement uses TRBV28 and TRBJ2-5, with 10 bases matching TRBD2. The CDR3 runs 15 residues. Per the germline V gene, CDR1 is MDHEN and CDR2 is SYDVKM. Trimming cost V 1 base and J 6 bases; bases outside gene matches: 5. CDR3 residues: CASSLSGLAKKTQYF. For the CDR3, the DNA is TGTGCCAGCAGTTTATCGGGACTAGCGAAAAAGACCCAGTACTTC.

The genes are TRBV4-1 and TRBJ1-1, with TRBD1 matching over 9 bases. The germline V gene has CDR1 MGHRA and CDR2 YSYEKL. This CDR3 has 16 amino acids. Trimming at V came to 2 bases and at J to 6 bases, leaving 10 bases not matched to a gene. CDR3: CASSQPYRGRGAEAFF. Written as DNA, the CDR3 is TGCGCCAGCAGCCAACCTTACAGGGGGCGCGGGGCTGAAGCTTTCTTT.

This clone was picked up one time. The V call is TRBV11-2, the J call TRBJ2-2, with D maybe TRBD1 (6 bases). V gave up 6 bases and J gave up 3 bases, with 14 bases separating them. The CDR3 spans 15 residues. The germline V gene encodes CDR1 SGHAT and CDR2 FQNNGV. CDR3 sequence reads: CASRYPGHYTGELFF. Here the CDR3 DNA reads TGTGCCAGCAGATACCCGGGACACTACACCGGGGAGCTGTTTTTT. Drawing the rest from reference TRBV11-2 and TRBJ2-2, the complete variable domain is EAGVAQSPRYKIIEKRQSVAFWCNPISGHATLYWYQQILGQGPKLLIQFQNNGVVDDSQLPKDRFSAERLKGVDSTLKIQPAKLEDSAVYLCASRYPGHYTGELFFGEGSRLTVL.

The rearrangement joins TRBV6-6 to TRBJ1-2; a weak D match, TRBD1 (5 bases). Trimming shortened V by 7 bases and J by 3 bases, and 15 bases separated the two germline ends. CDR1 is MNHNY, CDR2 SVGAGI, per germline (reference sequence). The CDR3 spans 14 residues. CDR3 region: CASKGEGRDYGYTF. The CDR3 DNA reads TGTGCCAGCAAGGGCGAGGGGCGGGACTATGGCTACACCTTC.

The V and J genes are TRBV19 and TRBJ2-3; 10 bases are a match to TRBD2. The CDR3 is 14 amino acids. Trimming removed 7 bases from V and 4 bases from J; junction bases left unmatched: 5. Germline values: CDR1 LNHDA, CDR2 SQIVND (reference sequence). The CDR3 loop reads CASTLSGRADTQYF. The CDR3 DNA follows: TGTGCCAGTACCCTCAGCGGGAGGGCAGATACGCAGTATTTT.

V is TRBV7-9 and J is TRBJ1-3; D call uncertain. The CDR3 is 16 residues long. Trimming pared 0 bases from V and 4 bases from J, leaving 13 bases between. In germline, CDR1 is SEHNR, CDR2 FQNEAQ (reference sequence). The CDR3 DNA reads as TGTGCCAGCAGCTTAGCAACAACCCCGGGCGGAAACACCATATATTTT. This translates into CASSLATTPGGNTIYF.